This entry is about one T cell receptor (beta chain). The sample belongs to a study of Graves' ophthalmopathy and Graves' hyperthyroidism. From germline, CDR1 is LNHNV and CDR2 YYDKDF (reference sequence). With 3 bases clipped from V and 1 base from J, the junction kept 5 bases outside the gene matches. The CDR3 loop spans 16 amino acids. CDR3 regions of TCR beta were amplified from RNA transcripts. Second-round multiplex PCR followed a first-round RT-PCR using HTBI primers. Each CDR3 protein is one row after TCRdb ran MiXCR on the multiplex PCR reads. The profile shows 650,000 to 900,000 distinct CDR3 sequences, 35% to 50% of them singletons.

The sequenced sample consisted of peripheral blood. The source is an adult man with Graves' ophthalmopathy. This rearrangement joins TRBV15 to TRBJ2-7; 11 bases fit TRBD2. The CDR3, as DNA: TGTGCCACCAGCAGCTGGGGACTAGCGGTGTCCTACGAGCAGTACTTC. Translating it yields CATSSWGLAVSYEQYF.